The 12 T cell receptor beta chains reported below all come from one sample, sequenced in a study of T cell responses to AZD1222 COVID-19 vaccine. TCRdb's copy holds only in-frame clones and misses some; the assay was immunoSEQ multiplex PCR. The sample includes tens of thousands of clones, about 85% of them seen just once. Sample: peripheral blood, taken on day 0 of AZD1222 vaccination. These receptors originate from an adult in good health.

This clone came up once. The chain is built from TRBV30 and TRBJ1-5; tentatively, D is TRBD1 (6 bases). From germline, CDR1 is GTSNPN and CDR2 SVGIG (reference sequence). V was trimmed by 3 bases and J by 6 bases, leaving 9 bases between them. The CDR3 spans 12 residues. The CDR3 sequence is CAWRRGSQPQHF. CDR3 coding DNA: TGTGCCTGGAGAAGGGGGAGTCAGCCCCAGCATTTT. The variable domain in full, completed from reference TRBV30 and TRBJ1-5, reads SQTIHQWPATLVQPVGSPLSLECTVEGTSNPNLYWYRQAAGRGLQLLFYSVGIGQISSEVPQNLSASRPQDRQFILSSKKLLLSDSGFYLCAWRRGSQPQHFGDGTRLSIL.

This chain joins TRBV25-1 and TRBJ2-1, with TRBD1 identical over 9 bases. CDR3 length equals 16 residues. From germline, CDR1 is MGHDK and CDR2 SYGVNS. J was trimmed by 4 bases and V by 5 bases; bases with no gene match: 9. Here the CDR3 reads CASSKTGGRGYNEQFF. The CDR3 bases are TGTGCCAGCAGTAAAACAGGGGGCCGCGGTTACAATGAGCAGTTCTTC.

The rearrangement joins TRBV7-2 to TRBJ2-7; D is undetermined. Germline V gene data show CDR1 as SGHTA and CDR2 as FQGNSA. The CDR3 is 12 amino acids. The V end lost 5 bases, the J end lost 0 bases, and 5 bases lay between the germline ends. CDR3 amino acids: CASSPSSYEQYF. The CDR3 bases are TGTGCCAGCAGCCCAAGCTCCTACGAGCAGTACTTC.

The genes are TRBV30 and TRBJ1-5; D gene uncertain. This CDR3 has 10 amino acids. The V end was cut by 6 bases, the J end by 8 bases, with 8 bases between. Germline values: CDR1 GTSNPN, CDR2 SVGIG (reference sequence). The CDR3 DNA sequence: TGTGCCTGCGGCATAGAGCCCCAGCATTTT. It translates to CACGIEPQHF.

CDR3 sequence reads: CSVYKGGGYTF. The CDR3 coding sequence is TGCAGCGTGTACAAGGGCGGTGGCTACACCTTC. The V and J genes are TRBV29-1 and TRBJ1-2, with no clear D. This CDR3 is built from 11 residues. Trimming removed 6 bases at V and 7 bases at J, with 12 bases between. CDR1 and CDR2 from the germline V gene are SQVTM and ANQGSEA.

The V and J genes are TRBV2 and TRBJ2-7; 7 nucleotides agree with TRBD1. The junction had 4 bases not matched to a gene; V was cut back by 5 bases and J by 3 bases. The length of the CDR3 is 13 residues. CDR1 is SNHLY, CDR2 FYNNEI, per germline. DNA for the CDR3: TGTGCCAGCAGTCCGGGACAGTACTACGAGCAGTACTTC. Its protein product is CASSPGQYYEQYF.

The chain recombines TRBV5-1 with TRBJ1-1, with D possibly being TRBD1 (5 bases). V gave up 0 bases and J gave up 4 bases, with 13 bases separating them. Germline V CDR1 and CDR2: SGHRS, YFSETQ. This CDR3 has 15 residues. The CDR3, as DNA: TGCGCCAGCAGCTTGGTGGCAGGGCAGCGCACTGAAGCTTTCTTT. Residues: CASSLVAGQRTEAFF.

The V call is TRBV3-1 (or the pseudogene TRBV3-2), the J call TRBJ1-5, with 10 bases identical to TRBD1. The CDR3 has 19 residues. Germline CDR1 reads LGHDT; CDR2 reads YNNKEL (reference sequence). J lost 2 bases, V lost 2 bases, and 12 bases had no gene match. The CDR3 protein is CASSQFPPGGTGGNQPQHF. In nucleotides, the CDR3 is TGTGCCAGCAGCCAATTCCCGCCTGGAGGGACAGGGGGCAATCAGCCCCAGCATTTT.

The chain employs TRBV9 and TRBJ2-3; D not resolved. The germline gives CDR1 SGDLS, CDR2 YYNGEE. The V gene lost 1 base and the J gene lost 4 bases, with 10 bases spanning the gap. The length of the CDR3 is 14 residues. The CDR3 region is CASSVRPIADTQYF. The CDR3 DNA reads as TGTGCCAGCAGCGTACGCCCGATTGCAGATACGCAGTATTTT.

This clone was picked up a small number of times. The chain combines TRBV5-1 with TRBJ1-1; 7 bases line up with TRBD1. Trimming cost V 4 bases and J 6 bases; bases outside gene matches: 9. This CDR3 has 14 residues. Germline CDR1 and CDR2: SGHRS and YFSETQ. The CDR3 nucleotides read TGCGCCAGCAGCCGGGGGACAGAACGGGCTGAAGCTTTCTTT. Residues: CASSRGTERAEAFF.

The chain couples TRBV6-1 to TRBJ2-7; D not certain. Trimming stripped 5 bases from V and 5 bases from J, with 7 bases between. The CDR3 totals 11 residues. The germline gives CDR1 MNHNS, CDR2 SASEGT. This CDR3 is CASSPKNEQYF. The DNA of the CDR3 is TGTGCCAGCAGTCCGAAAAACGAGCAGTACTTC.

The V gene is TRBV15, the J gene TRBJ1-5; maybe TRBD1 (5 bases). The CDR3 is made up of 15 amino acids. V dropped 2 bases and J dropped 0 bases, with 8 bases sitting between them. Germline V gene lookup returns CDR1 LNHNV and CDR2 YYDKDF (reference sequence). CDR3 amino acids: CATSRPGGSNQPQHF. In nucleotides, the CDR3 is TGTGCCACCAGCAGACCCGGGGGTAGCAATCAGCCCCAGCATTTT.